This T cell receptor (beta chain) was observed in a study of shared clonotypes between healthy human individuals. Study context: Each donor contributed plates that comprised three CD4 naive, three CD4 memory, two CD8 naive and one CD8 memory.

The repertoire was sequenced with immunoSEQ multiplex PCR; TCRdb's copy has only in-frame clones and lacks some. The data contain around 1.6 million clones, 95% to 99% of them singletons. A single count supports this clone. The CDR3 is made up of 14 amino acids. Germline V CDR1 and CDR2: SGHRS, YFSETQ. V lost 10 bases, J lost 4 bases, and 17 bases lay in between. This chain links TRBV5-1 with TRBJ2-2; D call uncertain. Sample: naive CD4+ T cells sorted from blood. Indicated subset: CD45RA+ positively selected. This receptor was taken from a man aged 30 to 45 in good health. For the CDR3, the DNA is TGCGCCGCATCTCTCGGCAAGAGCACCGGGGAGCTGTTTTTT. Protein sequence: CAASLGKSTGELFF.